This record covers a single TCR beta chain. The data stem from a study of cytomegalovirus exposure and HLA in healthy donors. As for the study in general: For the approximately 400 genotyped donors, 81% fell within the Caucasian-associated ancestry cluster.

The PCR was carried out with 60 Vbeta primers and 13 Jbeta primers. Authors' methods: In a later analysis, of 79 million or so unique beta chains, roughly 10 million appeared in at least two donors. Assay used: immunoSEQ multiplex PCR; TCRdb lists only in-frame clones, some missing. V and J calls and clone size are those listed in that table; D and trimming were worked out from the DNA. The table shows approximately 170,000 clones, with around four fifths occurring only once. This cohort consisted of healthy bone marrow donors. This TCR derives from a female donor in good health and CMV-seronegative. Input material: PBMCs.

The CDR3 DNA follows: TGTGCCAGCAGCAATGGACAGCGTTGGGAGCAGTACTTC. This gives the protein CASSNGQRWEQYF. The chain combines TRBV7-9 with TRBJ2-7, with D tentatively TRBD1 (6 bases). The CDR3 is 13 amino acids. The V end lost 5 bases, the J end lost 7 bases, and 15 bases lay between the germline ends. Germline values: CDR1 SEHNR, CDR2 FQNEAQ (reference sequence).